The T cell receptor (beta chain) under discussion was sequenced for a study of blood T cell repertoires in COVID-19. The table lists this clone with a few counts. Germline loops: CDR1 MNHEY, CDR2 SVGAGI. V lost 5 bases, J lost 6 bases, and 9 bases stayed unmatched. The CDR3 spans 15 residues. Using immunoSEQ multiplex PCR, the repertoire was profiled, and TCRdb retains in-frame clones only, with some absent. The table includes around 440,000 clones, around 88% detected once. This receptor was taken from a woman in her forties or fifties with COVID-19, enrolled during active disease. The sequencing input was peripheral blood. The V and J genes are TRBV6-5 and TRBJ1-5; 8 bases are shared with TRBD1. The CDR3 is CASSQTGEFGQPQHF. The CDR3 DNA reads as TGTGCCAGCAGTCAGACAGGGGAATTCGGTCAGCCCCAGCATTTT.